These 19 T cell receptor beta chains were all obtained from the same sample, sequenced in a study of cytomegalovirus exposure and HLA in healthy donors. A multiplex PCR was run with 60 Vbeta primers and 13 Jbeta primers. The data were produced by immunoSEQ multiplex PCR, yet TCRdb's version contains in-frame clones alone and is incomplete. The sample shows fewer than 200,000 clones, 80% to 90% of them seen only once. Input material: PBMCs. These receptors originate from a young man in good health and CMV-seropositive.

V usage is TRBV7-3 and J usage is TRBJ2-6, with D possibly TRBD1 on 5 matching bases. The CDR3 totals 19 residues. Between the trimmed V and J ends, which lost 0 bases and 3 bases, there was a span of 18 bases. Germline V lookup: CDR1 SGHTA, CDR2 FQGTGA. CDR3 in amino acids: CASSLTSGAYIDGANVLTF. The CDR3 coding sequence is TGTGCCAGCAGCTTAACGTCTGGGGCGTACATAGATGGGGCCAACGTCCTGACTTTC.

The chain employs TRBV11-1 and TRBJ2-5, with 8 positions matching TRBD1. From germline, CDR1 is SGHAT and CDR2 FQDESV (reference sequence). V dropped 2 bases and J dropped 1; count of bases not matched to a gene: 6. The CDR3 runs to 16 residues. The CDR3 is CASSLTPQGAQETQYF. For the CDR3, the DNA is TGTGCCAGCAGCTTAACCCCTCAGGGGGCCCAAGAGACCCAGTACTTC.

DNA of the CDR3: TGCGCCAGCAGCGGCGGGGGGGCCGGAGATACGCAGTATTTT. This gives the protein CASSGGGAGDTQYF. The chain uses TRBV5-1 and TRBJ2-3; 9 bases map to TRBD2. Germline V CDR1 and CDR2: SGHRS, YFSETQ. Losses at the gene ends were 4 bases for V and 5 bases for J; bases not matched to a gene: 5. The CDR3 runs to 14 residues.

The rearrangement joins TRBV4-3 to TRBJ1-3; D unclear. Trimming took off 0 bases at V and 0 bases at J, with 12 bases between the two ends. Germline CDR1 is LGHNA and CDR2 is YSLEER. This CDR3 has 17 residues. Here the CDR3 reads CASSQDLAARSGNTIYF. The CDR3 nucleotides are TGCGCCAGCAGCCAAGATCTGGCAGCGCGCTCTGGAAACACCATATATTTT.

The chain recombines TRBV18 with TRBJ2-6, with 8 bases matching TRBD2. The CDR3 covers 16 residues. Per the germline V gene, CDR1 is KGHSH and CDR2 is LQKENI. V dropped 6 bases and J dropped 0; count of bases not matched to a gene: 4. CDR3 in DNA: TGTGCCAGCTCCCCAAGCGGGAGCTCTGGGGCCAACGTCCTGACTTTC. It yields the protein CASSPSGSSGANVLTF.

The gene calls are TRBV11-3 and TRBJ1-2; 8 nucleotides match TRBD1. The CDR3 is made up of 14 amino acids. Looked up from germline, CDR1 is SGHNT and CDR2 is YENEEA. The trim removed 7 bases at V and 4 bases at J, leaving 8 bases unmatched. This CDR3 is CASTPTGAPYGYTF. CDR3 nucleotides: TGTGCCAGCACCCCGACAGGGGCCCCCTATGGCTACACCTTC.

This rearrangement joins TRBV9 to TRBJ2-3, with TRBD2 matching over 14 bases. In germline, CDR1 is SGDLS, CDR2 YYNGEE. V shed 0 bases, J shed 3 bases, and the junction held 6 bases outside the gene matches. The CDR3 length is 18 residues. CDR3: CASSVGLAGGPVTDTQYF. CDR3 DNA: TGTGCCAGCAGCGTAGGACTAGCGGGGGGGCCAGTGACAGATACGCAGTATTTT.

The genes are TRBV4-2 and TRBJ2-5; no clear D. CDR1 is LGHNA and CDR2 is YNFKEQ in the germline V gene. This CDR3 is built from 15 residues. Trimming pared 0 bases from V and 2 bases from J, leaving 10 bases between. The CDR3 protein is CASSQDLLGQETQYF. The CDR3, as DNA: TGTGCCAGCAGCCAAGATCTCCTAGGACAAGAGACCCAGTACTTC.

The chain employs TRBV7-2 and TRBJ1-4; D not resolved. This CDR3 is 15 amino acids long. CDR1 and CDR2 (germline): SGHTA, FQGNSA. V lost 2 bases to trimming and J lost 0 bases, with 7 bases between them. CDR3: CASSLRSTTNEKLFF. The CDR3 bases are TGTGCCAGCAGCTTACGGTCGACAACTAATGAAAAACTGTTTTTT.

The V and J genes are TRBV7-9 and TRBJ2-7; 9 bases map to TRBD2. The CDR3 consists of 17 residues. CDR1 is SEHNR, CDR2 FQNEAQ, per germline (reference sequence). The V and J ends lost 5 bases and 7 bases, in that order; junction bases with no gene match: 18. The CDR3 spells CASSGLLGGGGAEEQYF. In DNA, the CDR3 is TGTGCCAGCAGCGGGCTCCTGGGAGGCGGGGGGGCTGAGGAGCAGTACTTC.

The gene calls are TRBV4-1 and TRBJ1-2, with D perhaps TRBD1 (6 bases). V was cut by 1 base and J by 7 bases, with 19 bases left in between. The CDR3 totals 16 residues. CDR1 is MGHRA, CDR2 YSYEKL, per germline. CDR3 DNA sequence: TGCGCCAGCAGCCAAGGGGGGCTGGGGGCAGCTGCTGGCTACACCTTC. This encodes CASSQGGLGAAAGYTF.

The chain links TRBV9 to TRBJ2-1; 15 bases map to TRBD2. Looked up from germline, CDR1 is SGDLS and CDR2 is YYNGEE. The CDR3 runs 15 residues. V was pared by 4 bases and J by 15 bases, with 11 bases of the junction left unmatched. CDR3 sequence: CASSLGLAGGRQVFF. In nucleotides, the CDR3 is TGTGCCAGCAGCTTGGGACTAGCGGGGGGCCGCCAAGTGTTCTTC.

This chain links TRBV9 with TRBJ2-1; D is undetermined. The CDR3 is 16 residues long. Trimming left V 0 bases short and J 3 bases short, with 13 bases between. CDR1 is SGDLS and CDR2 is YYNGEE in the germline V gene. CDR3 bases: TGTGCCAGCAGCGTAGGGGTGGGCTACGGCTACAATGAGCAGTTCTTC. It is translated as CASSVGVGYGYNEQFF.

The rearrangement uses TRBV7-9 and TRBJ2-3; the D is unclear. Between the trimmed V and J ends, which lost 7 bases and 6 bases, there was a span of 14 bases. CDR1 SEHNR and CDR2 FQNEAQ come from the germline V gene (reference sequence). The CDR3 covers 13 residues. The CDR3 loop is CASTAEVRDTQYF. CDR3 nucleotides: TGTGCCAGCACGGCGGAAGTGCGGGATACGCAGTATTTT.

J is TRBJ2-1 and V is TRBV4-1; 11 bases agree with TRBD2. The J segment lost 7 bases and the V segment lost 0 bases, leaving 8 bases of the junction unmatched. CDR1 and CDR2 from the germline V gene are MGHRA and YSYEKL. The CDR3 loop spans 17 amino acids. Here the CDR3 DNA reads TGCGCCAGCAGCCAAGATCGGTTCGTAGCGGGGGGGAATGAGCAGTTCTTC. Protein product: CASSQDRFVAGGNEQFF.

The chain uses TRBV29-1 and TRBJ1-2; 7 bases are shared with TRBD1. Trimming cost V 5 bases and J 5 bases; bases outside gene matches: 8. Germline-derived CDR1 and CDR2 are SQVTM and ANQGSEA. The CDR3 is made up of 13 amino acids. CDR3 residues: CSVRDREGYGYTF. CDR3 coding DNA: TGCAGCGTTAGAGACAGGGAAGGGTATGGCTACACCTTC.

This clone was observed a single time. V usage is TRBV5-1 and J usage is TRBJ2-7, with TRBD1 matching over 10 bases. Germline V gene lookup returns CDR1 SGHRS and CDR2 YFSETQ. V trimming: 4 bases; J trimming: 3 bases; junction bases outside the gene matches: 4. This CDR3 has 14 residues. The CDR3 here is CASSAGTGDYEQYF. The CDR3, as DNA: TGCGCCAGCAGCGCCGGGACAGGGGACTACGAGCAGTACTTC. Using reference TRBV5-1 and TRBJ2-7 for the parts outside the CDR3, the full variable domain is KAGVTQTPRYLIKTRGQQVTLSCSPISGHRSVSWYQQTPGQGLQFLFEYFSETQRNKGNFPGRFSGRQFSNSRSEMNVSTLELGDSALYLCASSAGTGDYEQYFGPGTRLTVT.

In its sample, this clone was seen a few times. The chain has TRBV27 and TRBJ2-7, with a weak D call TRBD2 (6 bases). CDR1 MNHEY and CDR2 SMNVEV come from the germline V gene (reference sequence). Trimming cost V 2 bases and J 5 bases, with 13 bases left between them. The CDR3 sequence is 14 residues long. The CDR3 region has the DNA TGTGCCAGCAGTTTAAGGTCCAGGGAGGACGAGCAGTACTTC. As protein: CASSLRSREDEQYF.

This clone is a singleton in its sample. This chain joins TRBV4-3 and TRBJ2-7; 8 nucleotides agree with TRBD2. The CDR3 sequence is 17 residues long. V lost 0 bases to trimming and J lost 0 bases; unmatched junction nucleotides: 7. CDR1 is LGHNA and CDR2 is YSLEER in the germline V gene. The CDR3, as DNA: TGCGCCAGCAGCCAAGACCCGGGGGGGCCGAACTCCTACGAGCAGTACTTC. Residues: CASSQDPGGPNSYEQYF.